Described below is a single TCR beta chain sequence and its context. This sample is drawn from a study of blood T cell repertoires in COVID-19. Across the study: Acute and convalescent COVID-19 samples came from the United States, Italy and Spain. Sources were T cells, B-cell-depleted T cells, or PBMCs; the material itself was cDNA or gDNA.

Generated by immunoSEQ multiplex PCR, the TCRdb table keeps only in-frame clones and is missing some. Among around 100,000 clones listed, roughly 71% were seen once. There are 14 residues in the CDR3. CDR1 and CDR2 from the germline V gene are MNHEY and SMNVEV (reference sequence). With V trimmed by 4 bases and J by 6 bases, 7 bases remained unmatched. This chain joins TRBV27 and TRBJ1-2, with 8 bases lining up with TRBD1. The sequence was obtained from a man at least 80 years old with acute or convalescent COVID-19. Sequenced material: peripheral blood. This CDR3 is CASSWGTGSNGYTF. CDR3 nucleotides: TGTGCCAGCAGTTGGGGGACAGGCTCGAATGGCTACACCTTC.